Following are 27 T cell receptor beta chains from one sample sequenced in a study of blood T cells in healthy people across ages. Sample-barcoded 5' priming and a J-beta primer mix drove a second PCR of 7 to 11 cycles. TCRdb fed the 5' RACE reads into MiXCR, producing one record per CDR3 protein. Among 590,000 or so distinct CDR3 sequences listed, approximately 30% were seen once. Specimen: blood. These receptors came from a woman aged 80 or older in good health.

There are many counts of this clonotype. The chain carries TRBV6-2 or TRBV6-3 and TRBJ1-2; D not resolved. V lost 6 bases to trimming and J lost 6 bases, with 8 bases between them. The germline V gene encodes CDR1 MNHEY and CDR2 SVGEGT. This CDR3 region has 11 residues. The CDR3 sequence: CASRTEHGYTF. The CDR3 DNA follows: TGTGCCAGCAGGACTGAACATGGCTACACCTTC.

As to this clonotype: A single base separates this from a much larger clone, so it may be a read error. The CDR3 bases are TGTGCCGGCTCAGATATACGGGGGGGCCTCTACAATGAGCAGTTCTTC. It encodes CAGSDIRGGLYNEQFF. V usage is TRBV18 and J usage is TRBJ2-1, with 8 bases matching TRBD2. Per germline, CDR1 KGHSH and CDR2 LQKENI. The CDR3 loop spans 16 amino acids. The full variable domain, rest sourced from reference TRBV18 and TRBJ2-1, is NAGVMQNPRHLVRRRGQEARLRCSPMKGHSHVYWYRQLPEEGLKFMVYLQKENIIDESGMPKERFSAEFPKEGPSILRIQQVVRGDSAAYFCAGSDIRGGLYNEQFFGPGTRLTVL.

On this clonotype: Since a much larger clone is just one base distant, this may be a read error. The V call is TRBV20-1, the J call TRBJ2-3; TRBD1 or TRBD2 may be the D gene (5 bases each). This CDR3 has 14 residues. CDR1 is DFQATT and CDR2 is SNEGSKA in the germline V gene (reference sequence). CDR3 amino acids: CSASWDPMEDTRYF. CDR3 nucleotide sequence: TGCAGTGCTAGTTGGGACCCCATGGAAGATACGCGGTATTTT.

This clonotype was recorded many times. The J gene is TRBJ2-7, the V gene TRBV7-2, with D unclear. Deletions cut 8 bases from V and 1 base from J, with 15 bases between. This CDR3 is built from 14 residues. In germline, CDR1 is SGHTA, CDR2 FQGNSA. The CDR3 nucleotides read TGTGCCAGCCGAACGGACCGGGCTTCCTACGAGCAGTACTTC. Protein product: CASRTDRASYEQYF. Full variable domain (rest looked up from reference TRBV7-2 and TRBJ2-7): GAGVSQSPSNKVTEKGKDVELRCDPISGHTALYWYRQSLGQGLEFLIYFQGNSAPDKSGLPSDRFSAERTGGSVSTLTIQRTQQEDSAVYLCASRTDRASYEQYFGPGTRLTVT.

The chain recombines TRBV12-3 or TRBV12-4 with TRBJ2-3; 10 nucleotides align to TRBD1. The J segment lost 2 bases and the V segment lost 7 bases, leaving 6 bases of the junction unmatched. The CDR3 is 15 amino acids. The chain's CDR3 is CASTTGTGDTDTQYF. Here the CDR3 DNA reads TGTGCCAGCACTACGGGGACAGGGGACACAGATACGCAGTATTTT.

The chain uses TRBV7-2 and TRBJ1-1; 9 nucleotides match TRBD1. Germline loops: CDR1 SGHTA, CDR2 FQGNSA. The V segment lost 1 base and the J segment 5 bases; nucleotides outside the gene matches: 5. The CDR3 is 15 amino acids. In DNA, the CDR3 is TGTGCCAGCAGCTTAGAAGGGACAGGGCATACTGAAGCTTTCTTT. Translation: CASSLEGTGHTEAFF.

This clonotype has just one count. An end of the junction does not agree with germline; a read error may underlie this. This chain joins TRBV4-3 and TRBJ1-2, with D perhaps matching TRBD1 (5 bases). The CDR3 loop spans 15 amino acids. The V gene's germline CDR1 is LGHNA and CDR2 YSLEER. CDR3: CASIQALRANYGYTF. CDR3 nucleotide sequence: TGCGCCAGCATCCAAGCTCTCAGGGCTAACTATGGCTACACCTTC.

CDR3 loop: CASSWVSGTGAKYF. CDR3 bases: TGCGCCAGCAGCTGGGTATCGGGGACAGGGGCGAAGTACTTC. The chain uses TRBV5-1 and TRBJ2-7; 10 bases are a match to TRBD1. The ends lost 3 bases at V and 11 bases at J; junction bases unmatched: 11. CDR3 length: 14 amino acids. Germline loops: CDR1 SGHRS, CDR2 YFSETQ. Complete variable domain (other parts from reference TRBV5-1 and TRBJ2-7): KAGVTQTPRYLIKTRGQQVTLSCSPISGHRSVSWYQQTPGQGLQFLFEYFSETQRNKGNFPGRFSGRQFSNSRSEMNVSTLELGDSALYLCASSWVSGTGAKYFGPGTRLTVT.

This clonotype was detected ten times or more. The V and J genes are TRBV7-9 and TRBJ2-7, with D possibly matching TRBD1 (6 bases). The CDR3 loop spans 12 amino acids. CDR1 and CDR2 from the germline V gene are SEHNR and FQNEAQ (reference sequence). Trimming removed 5 bases from V and 3 bases from J, with 8 bases in between. CDR3 protein: CASSIQGYEQYF. The CDR3 nucleotides read TGTGCCAGCAGCATACAGGGCTACGAGCAGTACTTC.

Worth noting for this clonotype: A much larger clone lies one base from this, so it may be a read error. The chain uses TRBV5-1 and TRBJ2-1; 9 bases are a match to TRBD2. Germline CDR1 reads SGHRS; CDR2 reads YFSETQ. CDR3 size: 14 residues. The CDR3 nucleotides are TGCACGAGCAGTATGAGCGGGGGGCCACATAAGCAGTTCTTC. It is translated as CTSSMSGGPHKQFF.

This clonotype has ten or more counts. This chain joins TRBV15 and TRBJ2-7; perhaps TRBD1 as D (5 bases). Germline assignment: CDR1 LNHNV and CDR2 YYDKDF (reference sequence). The CDR3 loop spans 13 amino acids. The V end was cut by 5 bases, the J end by 3 bases, with 11 bases between. CDR3 DNA: TGTGCCACCAGCGGTGACAGAGTCTACGAGCAGTACTTC. Its translation is CATSGDRVYEQYF.

This clonotype was recorded a few times. One base away lies a much larger clone, so this may be a sequencing read error. The chain recombines TRBV5-1 with TRBJ2-1, with D unclear. This CDR3 comprises 16 residues. Trimming removed 6 bases at V and 0 bases at J, with 16 bases between. Germline assignment: CDR1 SGHRS and CDR2 YFSETQ. This CDR3 is CASTEVVGGSYNEQFF. DNA for the CDR3: TGCGCCAGCACTGAGGTCGTGGGCGGCTCCTACAATGAGCAGTTCTTC.

This clonotype was seen repeatedly, ten times or more. The CDR3 region has the DNA TGCAGCGTTGAAGATCAGGGATGGGGGGCTCGTGGCTACACCTTC. Translation gives CSVEDQGWGARGYTF. The V call is TRBV29-1, the J call TRBJ1-2; D might be TRBD1 (6 bases). This CDR3 has 15 amino acids. Germline loops: CDR1 SQVTM, CDR2 ANQGSEA. The V gene lost 0 bases and the J gene lost 7 bases, with 18 bases spanning the gap.

This clonotype was recorded a few times. V usage is TRBV12-3 or TRBV12-4 and J usage is TRBJ1-1; D unresolved. CDR3 length: 13 residues. Trimming stripped 3 bases from V and 4 bases from J, with 9 bases between. CDR3 DNA sequence: TGTGCCAGCAGTTTCACCGCATCCACTGAAGCTTTCTTT. It encodes CASSFTASTEAFF.

This clonotype was counted ten times or more. This chain links TRBV30 with TRBJ2-3; 8 bases are shared with TRBD1. CDR1 GTSNPN and CDR2 SVGIG come from the germline V gene (reference sequence). V shed 0 bases and J 3 bases; nucleotides not matched to a gene: 5. This CDR3 region has 15 residues. DNA for the CDR3: TGTGCCTGGAGTGTCGGACAGGGATTTACAGATACGCAGTATTTT. This encodes CAWSVGQGFTDTQYF. The full variable domain, rest sourced from reference TRBV30 and TRBJ2-3, is SQTIHQWPATLVQPVGSPLSLECTVEGTSNPNLYWYRQAAGRGLQLLFYSVGIGQISSEVPQNLSASRPQDRQFILSSKKLLLSDSGFYLCAWSVGQGFTDTQYFGPGTRLTVL.

Notes on this clonotype: A much larger clone is a single base away; this may be a read error. The genes are TRBV11-1 and TRBJ2-3; 8 nucleotides align to TRBD2. The germline V gene has CDR1 SGHAT and CDR2 FQDESV (reference sequence). The CDR3 has 16 residues. The CDR3 DNA reads as TGTGCCTGCAGCTTAGGCGTCGGGGGGGCTACGGATACGCAGTATTTT. Protein: CACSLGVGGATDTQYF.

The chain is built from TRBV28 and TRBJ2-1, with 9 bases matching TRBD1. V dropped 6 bases and J dropped 13; count of bases not matched to a gene: 13. CDR1 and CDR2 from the germline V gene are MDHEN and SYDVKM. This CDR3 spans 14 amino acids. The chain's CDR3 is CASRSQGARETQFF. For the CDR3, the DNA is TGTGCCAGCAGGTCACAGGGGGCGCGGGAGACCCAGTTCTTC. Complete variable domain (other parts from reference TRBV28 and TRBJ2-1): DVKVTQSSRYLVKRTGEKVFLECVQDMDHENMFWYRQDPGLGLRLIYFSYDVKMKEKGDIPEGYSVSREKKERFSLILESASTNQTSMYLCASRSQGARETQFFGPGTRLTVL.

This clonotype was recorded many times. The rearrangement joins TRBV6-2 or TRBV6-3 to TRBJ2-1, with a weak D call TRBD1 (6 bases). This CDR3 is 13 amino acids long. The germline V gene encodes CDR1 MNHEY and CDR2 SVGEGT. Between the trimmed V and J ends, which lost 0 bases and 10 bases, there was a span of 10 bases. The CDR3 here is CASSYSGTWEQFF. CDR3 bases: TGTGCCAGCAGTTACTCCGGGACATGGGAGCAGTTCTTC.

This clonotype was seen repeatedly, ten times or more. The V and J genes are TRBV15 and TRBJ2-1, with D maybe TRBD1 (6 bases). The V gene lost 5 bases and the J gene lost 4 bases, with 12 bases spanning the gap. The CDR3 runs to 14 residues. In germline, CDR1 is LNHNV, CDR2 YYDKDF (reference sequence). CDR3 bases: TGTGCCACCAGCGGTGAAACAGGGTACAATGAGCAGTTCTTC. Its translation is CATSGETGYNEQFF. Combining the CDR3 with reference TRBV15 and TRBJ2-1 gives the whole variable domain DAMVIQNPRYQVTQFGKPVTLSCSQTLNHNVMYWYQQKSSQAPKLLFHYYDKDFNNEADTPDNFQSRRPNTSFCFLDIRSPGLGDTAMYLCATSGETGYNEQFFGPGTRLTVL.

This clonotype was observed at least ten times. The V call is TRBV4-2, the J call TRBJ2-3; 10 bases align to TRBD2. The germline CDR1 and CDR2 sequences are LGHNA and YNFKEQ. The CDR3 sequence is 16 residues long. Trimming at V came to 3 bases and at J to 3 bases, leaving 6 bases not matched to a gene. CDR3 nucleotide sequence: TGTGCCAGCAGCCAGTCTTTAGCGGGGGGTACAGATACGCAGTATTTT. This translates into CASSQSLAGGTDTQYF.

The sample holds many counts of this clonotype. The V gene is TRBV3-1, the J gene TRBJ1-2; D gene uncertain. Trimming left V 0 bases short and J 8 bases short, with 7 bases between. This CDR3 has 12 amino acids. Germline CDR1 LGHDT, CDR2 YNNKEL (reference sequence). For the CDR3, the DNA is TGTGCCAGCAGCCAAGAAAAATGGGGCTACACCTTC. Translation: CASSQEKWGYTF.

The chain uses TRBV5-1 and TRBJ2-3; 11 bases fit TRBD2. The CDR3 has 16 amino acids. Germline V gene sequence: CDR1 SGHRS, CDR2 YFSETQ. V shed 4 bases and J 1 base; nucleotides not matched to a gene: 5. The chain's CDR3 is CASSPELAGGTDTQYF. CDR3 DNA sequence: TGCGCCAGCAGCCCGGAACTAGCGGGGGGCACAGATACGCAGTATTTT.

The rearrangement links TRBV6-2 or TRBV6-3 to TRBJ1-5, with D unclear. The length of the CDR3 is 15 residues. Trimming removed 2 bases at V and 2 bases at J, with 10 bases between. Per the germline V gene, CDR1 is MNHEY and CDR2 is SVGEGT. The CDR3 nucleotides are TGTGCCAGCAGTTACCGATCGCTGGGCAATCAGCCCCAGCATTTT. Protein product: CASSYRSLGNQPQHF.

This clonotype showed up many times. V and J are TRBV28 and TRBJ2-2; no clear D. Trimming pared 2 bases from V and 6 bases from J, leaving 7 bases between. Germline CDR1 reads MDHEN; CDR2 reads SYDVKM. The CDR3 contains 13 residues. This chain's CDR3 is CASSLGRSGELFF. CDR3 in DNA: TGTGCCAGCAGTTTAGGGCGTTCCGGGGAGCTGTTTTTT. The full variable domain, with the rest looked up from reference TRBV28 and TRBJ2-2, is DVKVTQSSRYLVKRTGEKVFLECVQDMDHENMFWYRQDPGLGLRLIYFSYDVKMKEKGDIPEGYSVSREKKERFSLILESASTNQTSMYLCASSLGRSGELFFGEGSRLTVL.

This rearrangement joins TRBV5-1 to TRBJ2-1; D is perhaps TRBD2 (7 bases). V gave up 0 bases and J gave up 5 bases, with 12 bases separating them. Germline assignment: CDR1 SGHRS and CDR2 YFSETQ. The CDR3 loop spans 15 amino acids. The CDR3 region is CASSLVAGANNEQFF. The CDR3 region has the DNA TGCGCCAGCAGCTTGGTTGCGGGGGCCAACAATGAGCAGTTCTTC.

This clonotype appeared a few times. V usage is TRBV23-1 and J usage is TRBJ2-4; a possible D gene is TRBD2 (7 bases). TRBV23-1 has ORF status, its function being uncertain. The V end lost 9 bases, the J end lost 3 bases, and 15 bases lay between the germline ends. The CDR3 totals 14 residues. The CDR3 DNA is TGCGCCAGTCCGGGGGCGGGGGTCAAAAACATTCAGTACTTC. It codes for CASPGAGVKNIQYF.

About this clonotype: The CDR3 carries no conserved terminal phenylalanine or tryptophan, so it likely arises from a read error. CDR3 residues: CTSSFHQGTTNEKLFL. In DNA, the CDR3 is TGCACCAGCAGCTTTCATCAGGGGACAACTAATGAAAAACTGTTTTTG. This sequence joins TRBV5-1 and TRBJ1-4, with a tentative D call TRBD1 (6 bases). Germline assignment: CDR1 SGHRS and CDR2 YFSETQ. CDR3 length: 16 amino acids.